This T cell receptor (beta chain) came from a study of vaccination and CD4 T cells after COVID-19. Across the study: Convalescent participants consisted of six males and four females, two being Hispanic. Cultures acting as controls obtained a CEFX pool, an HIV-1 Nef pool, or no peptide.

Findings and limits, study-wide: There were relatively few convalescent patients studied, and there were no early post-infection timepoints.

Sequence data for DNA of cultured CD4+ T cells were generated by the Oncomine TCR Beta short-read assay. Cultured CD4+ T cells were the source of extracted genomic DNA. TCRdb itself ran the PCR reads through MiXCR, one entry per CDR3 protein. The sample records more than 15,000 distinct CDR3 sequences, less than 70% being singletons. Turning to this clonotype: Its antigen is not known.

Treatment reported: approximately nine-day PBMC culture with coronavirus spike peptide pools or control peptides (ViraFEST assay). The CDR3 is 15 amino acids. Germline CDR1 reads MNHEY; CDR2 reads SMNVEV (reference sequence). The V gene end was trimmed by 5 bases and the J gene end by 1 base; junction bases not matched to a gene: 4. The clonotype originates from a human donor who had recovered from COVID-19. The rearrangement links TRBV27 to TRBJ2-2; 7 nucleotides line up with TRBD1. Sequences were obtained from CD4+ T cells from blood, cultured in vitro. The CDR3 reads CASSPRQGNTGELFF. CDR3 sequence (DNA): TGTGCCAGCAGTCCTCGACAGGGGAACACCGGGGAGCTGTTTTTT.